This passage covers 8 T cell receptor beta chains from one sample sequenced in a study of blood T cell repertoires in COVID-19. The assay was immunoSEQ multiplex PCR, and TCRdb's table has in-frame clones only and misses some. The table lists 75,000 to 100,000 clones, approximately 86% of them singletons. The sample taken for sequencing was peripheral blood. Receptors originate from a man of 80 years or more with acute or convalescent COVID-19.

V is TRBV6-5 and J is TRBJ1-5; 9 positions match TRBD1. The germline gives CDR1 MNHEY, CDR2 SVGAGI. The V and J ends lost 4 bases and 13 bases, in that order; junction bases with no gene match: 5. This CDR3 is built from 12 residues. The CDR3 reads CASSSGTGPQHF. The CDR3 region has the DNA TGTGCCAGCAGTTCCGGGACAGGGCCTCAGCATTTT.

The CDR3 DNA sequence: TGTGCCACCGGTGGTGGGGCATCGGGCACTGAAGCTTTCTTT. This encodes CATGGGASGTEAFF. The chain joins TRBV10-3 to TRBJ1-1; possibly TRBD1 for D (5 bases). Germline CDR1 ENHRY, CDR2 SYGVKD. This CDR3 contains 14 residues. Trimming left V 10 bases short and J 4 bases short, with 19 bases between.

The chain has TRBV6-5 and TRBJ1-5; TRBD1 might be the D (5 bases). Germline V gene lookup returns CDR1 MNHEY and CDR2 SVGAGI. Between the trimmed V and J ends, which lost 5 bases and 2 bases, there was a span of 10 bases. This CDR3 is built from 14 residues. The CDR3: CASSIDRRNQPQHF. The CDR3 DNA sequence: TGTGCCAGCAGTATCGACAGACGCAATCAGCCCCAGCATTTT.

The CDR3 here is CASRAGVNEQYF. The CDR3 nucleotides read TGTGCCAGCAGGGCGGGAGTCAACGAGCAGTACTTC. The chain couples TRBV28 to TRBJ2-7; TRBD2 aligns across 7 bases. The V and J ends lost 6 bases and 5 bases, in that order; junction bases with no gene match: 4. CDR1 and CDR2 (germline): MDHEN, SYDVKM. CDR3 length equals 12 residues.

The chain has TRBV19 and TRBJ2-4; D possibly corresponds to TRBD2 (7 bases). V was shortened by 5 bases and J by 11 bases, with 22 bases between the two germline ends. Looked up from germline, CDR1 is LNHDA and CDR2 is SQIVND (reference sequence). This CDR3 spans 15 amino acids. CDR3 loop: CASSPPGRQAGVQYF. As DNA, the CDR3 is TGTGCCAGTAGTCCGCCGGGTAGACAGGCGGGGGTTCAGTACTTC.

The chain has TRBV7-2 and TRBJ1-1; D gene unclear. This CDR3 contains 13 residues. Germline V gene sequence: CDR1 SGHTA, CDR2 FQGNSA. V lost 8 bases, J lost 0 bases, and 10 bases lay in between. CDR3 nucleotides: TGTGCCAGCCGGAGGAGTATGAACACTGAAGCTTTCTTT. Amino acids: CASRRSMNTEAFF.

The chain employs TRBV28 and TRBJ2-5; perhaps TRBD2 as D (6 bases). Trimming cost V 7 bases and J 5 bases, with 11 bases left between them. From germline, CDR1 is MDHEN and CDR2 SYDVKM. The CDR3 length is 12 residues. The CDR3 DNA follows: TGTGCCAGCACGTCCAGCGGGGAGACCCAGTACTTC. Translated: CASTSSGETQYF.

This clone was seen a few times. V is TRBV7-2 and J is TRBJ2-1; possibly TRBD1 for D (6 bases). Germline V CDR1 and CDR2: SGHTA, FQGNSA. The V and J ends lost 7 bases and 6 bases respectively, with 19 bases between them. This CDR3 comprises 15 residues. The CDR3, as DNA: TGTGCCAGCACCTCAGTGGGGGCAGGACTCAATGAGCAGTTCTTC. This gives the protein CASTSVGAGLNEQFF.